This TCR beta chain was profiled in a study of T cells in Graves' hyperthyroidism and ophthalmopathy. Study results and limitations: Most thyroid-expanded clonotypes above 0.001 were also found in blood. It was a median roughly 6.5 months before onset that the model predicted ophthalmopathy.

This clonotype was picked up a small number of times. Its antigen is not identified. The CDR3 totals 13 residues. Germline CDR1 is SQVTM and CDR2 is ANQGSEA. V dropped 7 bases and J dropped 4 bases, with 14 bases sitting between them. Extraction of PBMCs used roughly 9.3 ml of fresh peripheral blood. TCR beta CDR3 regions were amplified from RNA. An initial round of RT-PCR targeting the TCR CDR3 relied on the HTBI primer set. TCRdb analysed the multiplex PCR reads with MiXCR anew, one entry per CDR3 protein. The sample has about 610,000 distinct CDR3 sequences, roughly 14% seen once. The receptor comes from a woman aged 40 to 55 with Graves' ophthalmopathy. Material: blood. J is TRBJ1-3 and V is TRBV29-1; weak D call: TRBD1 (6 bases). CDR3 in amino acids: CSARTDGGNTIYF. The CDR3 coding sequence is TGCAGCGCCAGGACAGATGGAGGAAACACCATATATTTT.